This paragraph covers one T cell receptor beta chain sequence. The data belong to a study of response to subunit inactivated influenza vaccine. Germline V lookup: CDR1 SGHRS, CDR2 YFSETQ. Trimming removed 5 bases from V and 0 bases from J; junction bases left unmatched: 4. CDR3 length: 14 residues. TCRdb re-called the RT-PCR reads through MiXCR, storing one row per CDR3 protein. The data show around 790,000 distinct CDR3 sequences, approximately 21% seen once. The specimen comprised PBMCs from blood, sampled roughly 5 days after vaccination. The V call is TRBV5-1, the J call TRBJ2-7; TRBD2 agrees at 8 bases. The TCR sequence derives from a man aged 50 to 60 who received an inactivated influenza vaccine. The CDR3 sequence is CASRKAGDSYEQYF. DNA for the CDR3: TGCGCCAGCAGAAAAGCGGGGGACTCCTACGAGCAGTACTTC.